These 4 T cell receptor beta chains originate from one sample sequenced in a study of blood T cell repertoires in COVID-19. The protocol was immunoSEQ multiplex PCR, while the TCRdb copy is restricted to in-frame clones and leaves out a portion. The sample comprises 250,000 to 300,000 clones, roughly 87% of which are singletons, and over 2% rests with the top ten. Source material: peripheral blood. The origin of the receptors is a woman between 50 and 59 years old who had recovered from COVID-19.

The chain combines TRBV28 with TRBJ2-1, with 11 bases identical to TRBD2. Germline trimming cut 6 bases from V and 2 bases from J; bases unmatched to any gene: 9. The CDR3 has 17 residues. Germline V gene lookup returns CDR1 MDHEN and CDR2 SYDVKM. The CDR3, as DNA: TGTGCCAGCAGGGCCACCCTGGGACTAGCGGCCTACAATGAGCAGTTCTTC. This encodes CASRATLGLAAYNEQFF.

V gene TRBV6-5 combines with J gene TRBJ1-1; a possible D gene is TRBD1 (5 bases). Germline-derived CDR1 and CDR2 are MNHEY and SVGAGI. This CDR3 has 13 residues. Trimming removed 5 bases at V and 1 base at J, with 8 bases between. This CDR3 reads CASSLGGNTEAFF. CDR3 nucleotides: TGTGCCAGCAGTCTCGGGGGGAACACTGAAGCTTTCTTT.

The chain is built from TRBV7-9 and TRBJ2-5; 8 bases fit TRBD1. The CDR3 extends over 17 amino acids. CDR1 and CDR2 from the germline V gene are SEHNR and FQNEAQ (reference sequence). The ends lost 5 bases at V and 2 bases at J; junction bases unmatched: 13. CDR3 sequence reads: CASSPRTGRGGQETQYF. In nucleotides, the CDR3 is TGTGCCAGCAGCCCCCGGACAGGGCGAGGGGGGCAAGAGACCCAGTACTTC.

The V gene is TRBV2, the J gene TRBJ1-4; the match to TRBD1 covers 9 bases. Looked up from germline, CDR1 is SNHLY and CDR2 is FYNNEI. The CDR3 contains 12 residues. Germline trimming cut 8 bases from V and 8 bases from J; bases unmatched to any gene: 3. CDR3 amino acids: CASGDRVEKLFF. The CDR3 DNA reads as TGTGCCAGCGGGGACAGGGTGGAAAAACTGTTTTTT.